The present entry profiles one T cell receptor (beta chain) with its context. As yet, its antigen is unknown. This entry belongs to a study of tumor-infiltrating lymphocytes in localized non-small cell lung cancer. Overall study: Patients included smokers and never-smokers with various histologies, some sampled after neoadjuvant chemotherapy. Each patient gave resected tumor and non-adjacent uninvolved lung tissue. Study-wide results and caveats: Higher tumor T cell infiltration than in uninvolved lung was supported by TCRbeta sequencing. Not all patients were TCR sequenced, owing to tissue quantity.

The CDR3 sequence is 10 residues long. Deletions cut 1 base from V and 5 bases from J, with 0 bases between. CDR1 and CDR2 (germline): MDHEN, SYDVKM. Clones were sequenced by immunoSEQ multiplex PCR, and TCRdb holds only the in-frame ones, with some missing. The sample lists about 9,200 clones, almost 85% occurring once. What was sequenced was uninvolved lung tissue not adjacent to the tumor. This rearrangement joins TRBV28 to TRBJ2-7; D unresolved. This sequence originates from a human donor with non-small cell lung cancer. Here the CDR3 DNA reads TGTGCCAGCAGTTTATACGAGCAGTACTTC. Translated, it gives CASSLYEQYF.